A single sample is the source of the 25 T cell receptor beta chains below, sequenced in a study of metastatic and nonmetastatic thyroid tumors (TCRdb year 2020). Library preparation was by PCR. The listed sequencing device is Illumina HiSeq 4000. Through fastp at Q25 and MiXCR, TCRdb rebuilt clones from the public reads, retaining in-frame beta chains. The sample profile shows about 21,000 clones; 25% to 30% of them were found once. Approximately 18% of the sample is held by the ten biggest clonotypes. No patient had received any treatment before thyroid surgery. The sample comprised blood. These receptors all stem from a female donor with papillary thyroid cancer or a benign thyroid nodule (not recorded which). Some clones in this sample may be carry-over from other donors' samples.

In its sample, this clone ranks as medium-sized. J is TRBJ2-1 and V is TRBV20-1; TRBD1 matches 10 bases. Unmatched junction bases numbered 12, after V lost 7 bases and J lost 9 bases. The CDR3 length is 14 residues. CDR1 and CDR2 (germline): DFQATT, SNEGSKA (reference sequence). Here the CDR3 DNA reads TGCAGTGTCCCCCCGCTGACAGGGGGCCGTGAGCAGTTCTTC. Protein product: CSVPPLTGGREQFF.

In its sample, this clone was seen a few times. This chain connects TRBV6-4 to TRBJ1-4; unclear D gene. V lost 6 bases and J 0 bases, leaving 8 bases between the germline ends. The CDR3 totals 14 residues. Germline V CDR1 and CDR2: MRHNA, SNTAGT. CDR3 region: CASRDLATNEKLFF. The DNA for the CDR3 is TGTGCCAGCAGGGATCTTGCAACTAATGAAAAACTGTTTTTT.

Comment on this clone: Germline and junction disagree at one end, which may indicate a read error. The chain uses TRBV12-5 and TRBJ1-5, with D perhaps TRBD1 (6 bases). This CDR3 is built from 13 residues. Germline values: CDR1 LGHNT, CDR2 FRNRAP. The CDR3 DNA reads TGTGCTAGTGCCCTGGACAGCATTCAGCTCCAGCATTTT. Encoded protein: CASALDSIQLQHF. The complete variable domain, with remaining parts taken from reference TRBV12-5 and TRBJ1-5, reads DARVTQTPRHKVTEMGQEVTMRCQPILGHNTVFWYRQTMMQGLELLAYFRNRAPLDDSGMPKDRFSAEMPDATLATLKIQPSEPRDSAVYFCASALDSIQLQHFGDGTRLSIL.

Worth noting for this clone: Germline is not matched at one junction end, which may reflect a read error. The CDR3 region has the DNA TGTGACTGCAGCTTATATGCGGCCTCCTACGAGCAGAACTTC. Translated: CDCSLYAASYEQNF. V usage is TRBV7-3 and J usage is TRBJ2-7, with D hard to call. This CDR3 spans 14 amino acids. CDR1 is SGHTA and CDR2 is FQGTGA in the germline V gene.

This clone is judged medium-sized. The chain is built from TRBV24-1 and TRBJ2-3, with a weak D call TRBD2 (5 bases). Trimming stripped 3 bases from V and 2 bases from J, with 17 bases between. Per the germline V gene, CDR1 is KGHDR and CDR2 is SFDVKD. This CDR3 comprises 17 residues. CDR3 in amino acids: CATSDPGGGLITDTQYF. As DNA, the CDR3 is TGTGCCACCAGTGATCCCGGAGGAGGACTTATCACAGATACGCAGTATTTT.

The gene calls are TRBV11-1 and TRBJ1-5; 10 bases are shared with TRBD1. Germline CDR1 is SGHAT and CDR2 is FQDESV (reference sequence). The CDR3 length is 17 residues. The junction had 10 bases not matched to a gene; V was cut back by 1 base and J by 7 bases. The CDR3 protein is CASSLDYGTGVDQPQHF. CDR3 sequence (DNA): TGTGCCAGCAGCTTAGACTACGGGACAGGGGTTGACCAGCCCCAGCATTTT. Drawing the rest from reference TRBV11-1 and TRBJ1-5, the complete variable domain is EAEVAQSPRYKITEKSQAVAFWCDPISGHATLYWYRQILGQGPELLVQFQDESVVDDSQLPKDRFSAERLKGVDSTLKIQPAELGDSAMYLCASSLDYGTGVDQPQHFGDGTRLSIL.

At least ten counts were recorded for this clone. At one end the junction does not follow the germline gene, possibly because of a read error. V and J are TRBV5-1 and TRBJ2-1, with 7 bases that match TRBD1. CDR3 length: 14 amino acids. Looked up from germline, CDR1 is SGHRS and CDR2 is YFSETQ. The CDR3 DNA sequence: TGCGTCAGCAGCATGATGACAGGGATGAATGAGCAGTTCTTC. Translation: CVSSMMTGMNEQFF.

This clone was picked up a small number of times. V gene TRBV6-1 combines with J gene TRBJ1-5; 9 nucleotides agree with TRBD1. The CDR3 covers 13 residues. Unmatched junction bases numbered 4, after V lost 6 bases and J lost 7 bases. Per germline, CDR1 MNHNS and CDR2 SASEGT. CDR3 in DNA: TGTGCCAGCAGACAGGGGGCGAGCCAGCCCCAGCATTTT. This translates into CASRQGASQPQHF.

This sequence joins TRBV12-3 or TRBV12-4 and TRBJ1-4; TRBD1 agrees at 9 bases. This CDR3 region has 14 residues. The V and J ends lost 5 bases and 12 bases, in that order; junction bases with no gene match: 10. The CDR3 reads CASSPGTGRGELFF. In DNA, the CDR3 is TGTGCCAGCAGTCCTGGGACAGGGAGGGGGGAACTGTTTTTT.

Regarding this clone: At one end the junction does not follow the germline gene, possibly because of a read error. This chain uses TRBV6-2 or TRBV6-3 with TRBJ2-7; D may be TRBD1 (6 bases). Germline CDR1 MNHEY, CDR2 SVGEGT. The CDR3 totals 11 residues. The CDR3 DNA reads TGTGCCAGCAGCTTTAGGGGGAGCAAGGCCTTC. Its translation is CASSFRGSKAF.

This clone was counted at least ten times. This chain uses TRBV14 with TRBJ2-7, with D possibly being TRBD1 (6 bases). The CDR3 consists of 13 residues. CDR1 and CDR2 (germline): SGHDN, FVKESK. V shed 6 bases and J shed 5 bases, with 14 bases lying between them. The CDR3 DNA follows: TGTGCCAGCAGACCCACAGGGTCCCACGAGCAGTACTTC. Protein product: CASRPTGSHEQYF.

This clone was detected ten times or more. Possible read error: a much larger clone is one base away. The V call is TRBV20-1, the J call TRBJ1-4; D gene unclear. CDR1 and CDR2 (germline): DFQATT, SNEGSKA (reference sequence). The CDR3 length is 14 residues. V was cut by 0 bases and J by 8 bases, with 13 bases left in between. CDR3 region: CSARDMKGAEKLFF. CDR3 nucleotides: TGCAGTGCTAGAGATATGAAGGGAGCCGAAAAACTGTTTTTT.

The chain uses TRBV20-1 and TRBJ2-7; D is possibly TRBD2 (5 bases). The length of the CDR3 is 13 residues. Trimming removed 5 bases from V and 2 bases from J, with 13 bases in between. Germline V gene lookup returns CDR1 DFQATT and CDR2 SNEGSKA (reference sequence). This CDR3 is CSASGGWAYEQYF. Written as DNA, the CDR3 is TGCAGTGCTTCCGGCGGGTGGGCCTACGAGCAGTACTTC.

In this sample, this clone turned up a few times. The chain joins TRBV6-1 to TRBJ1-6; TRBD1 matches 8 bases. CDR3 length: 14 amino acids. Germline V gene sequence: CDR1 MNHNS, CDR2 SASEGT. V was clipped by 7 bases and J by 5 bases; unmatched bases: 4. CDR3 amino acids: CASNKQGDNSPLHF. CDR3 nucleotides: TGTGCCAGCAATAAACAGGGGGATAATTCACCCCTCCACTTT.

By share, this clone ranks as medium-sized. This chain joins TRBV20-1 and TRBJ2-2; 9 nucleotides line up with TRBD2. Germline lookup yields CDR1 DFQATT and CDR2 SNEGSKA (reference sequence). J was trimmed by 3 bases and V by 6 bases; bases with no gene match: 8. There are 15 residues in the CDR3. CDR3 loop: CSATTGTSYTGELFF. CDR3 sequence (DNA): TGCAGTGCAACAACCGGGACTAGCTACACCGGGGAGCTGTTTTTT.

This clone came up many times. The V and J genes are TRBV5-6 and TRBJ1-1, with TRBD1 as a possible D gene (5 bases). The ends were cut back, 1 base at V and 0 bases at J, with 16 bases in the middle. Per germline, CDR1 SGHDT and CDR2 YYEEEE. CDR3 size: 17 residues. CDR3: CASSLLPQGHMNTEAFF. The CDR3 DNA sequence: TGTGCCAGCAGCTTGTTGCCCCAGGGCCATATGAACACTGAAGCTTTCTTT.

The chain carries TRBV12-3 or TRBV12-4 and TRBJ1-6, with 9 positions matching TRBD1. V gave up 5 bases and J gave up 10 bases; unmatched junction bases: 9. CDR3 length: 15 amino acids. This CDR3 is CASSVGQGRPSPLHF. The CDR3 bases are TGTGCCAGCAGTGTTGGACAGGGGCGGCCCTCACCCCTCCACTTT.

This clone was seen more than once but under ten times. CDR3 nucleotide sequence: TGCGCCAGCCTTGGACTAGCGGGGGGGCCATACAATGAGCAGTTCTTC. Amino acids: CASLGLAGGPYNEQFF. The chain uses TRBV4-3 and TRBJ2-1; TRBD2 agrees at 15 bases. CDR1 is LGHNA, CDR2 YSLEER, per germline. The CDR3 is 16 amino acids. Trimming removed 8 bases from V and 4 bases from J; junction bases left unmatched: 6.

This clone was recorded at least ten times. The chain couples TRBV5-4 to TRBJ2-1; a possible D gene is TRBD2 (6 bases). V lost 7 bases and J 3 bases, leaving 17 bases between the germline ends. The germline CDR1 and CDR2 sequences are SGHNT and YYREEE (reference sequence). CDR3 length: 15 amino acids. The CDR3, as DNA: TGTGCCAGCTCTCCCCTAGCGAGATTCTACAATGAGCAGTTCTTC. The encoded protein is CASSPLARFYNEQFF.

This clone was counted only a few times. J is TRBJ2-6 and V is TRBV6-1; D gene ambiguous. V lost 6 bases to trimming and J lost 0 bases, with 9 bases between them. The germline gives CDR1 MNHNS, CDR2 SASEGT. The CDR3 covers 15 residues. The CDR3 protein is CASSPGSSGANVLTF. As DNA, the CDR3 is TGTGCCAGCAGCCCCGGAAGCTCTGGGGCCAACGTCCTGACTTTC.

In its sample, this clone ranks as medium-sized. The rearrangement links TRBV24-1 to TRBJ2-1, with TRBD2 matching over 8 bases. CDR1 and CDR2 (germline): KGHDR, SFDVKD. The CDR3 is 16 amino acids. Trimming took 0 bases from V and 7 from J; bases not matched to a gene: 7. CDR3 nucleotides: TGTGCCACCAGTGATTTGAGCGGGAGCCGGCAGAATGAGCAGTTCTTC. Its translation is CATSDLSGSRQNEQFF.

The gene calls are TRBV6-1 and TRBJ1-5; D ambiguous. The CDR3 consists of 15 residues. V gave up 1 base and J gave up 0 bases, with 7 bases separating them. CDR1 MNHNS and CDR2 SASEGT come from the germline V gene. The CDR3 here is CASSEVGSSNQPQHF. The CDR3 bases are TGTGCCAGCAGTGAAGTGGGCAGTAGCAATCAGCCCCAGCATTTT.

This clone was detected once. Given the absence of the conserved phenylalanine or tryptophan at the CDR3 end, a read error is likely. The DNA is omitted, as the CDR3 cannot be located on it reliably, and the CDR3 follows TCRdb's listing. The chain joins TRBV9 to TRBJ1-1. Germline V gene sequence: CDR1 SGDLS, CDR2 YYNGEE. Including both end residues, the CDR3 is 13 amino acids long. The CDR3 sequence: CASSVGTNPESFL.

The chain has TRBV27 and TRBJ2-5, with 11 bases aligning to TRBD2. Germline V gene lookup returns CDR1 MNHEY and CDR2 SMNVEV (reference sequence). V trimming: 5 bases; J trimming: 2 bases; junction bases outside the gene matches: 4. CDR3 length: 15 residues. CDR3: CASSPGTSGQETQYF. The CDR3 nucleotides are TGTGCCAGCAGTCCCGGGACTAGCGGACAAGAGACCCAGTACTTC.

This clone ranks as medium-sized. CDR3 coding DNA: TGCGCCAGCAGCCTAAGTAATACTGAAGCTTTCTTT. It is translated as CASSLSNTEAFF. J is TRBJ1-1 and V is TRBV5-1; D remains unclear. The germline CDR1 and CDR2 sequences are SGHRS and YFSETQ. This CDR3 is 12 amino acids long. Trimming removed 4 bases from V and 5 bases from J, with 9 bases in between.